The 25 T cell receptor beta chains reported below all come from one sample, sequenced in a study of immune characterization of retroperitoneal liposarcoma. From the PCR reads, TCRdb called clonotypes with MiXCR, one entry per CDR3 protein. This table holds 8,000 to 13,000 distinct CDR3 sequences, around a quarter found once. Input material: tumor tissue. The source of these receptors is a female donor with retroperitoneal liposarcoma.

This clonotype was found many times. The gene calls are TRBV24-1 and TRBJ2-1; no firm D call. V lost 3 bases to trimming and J lost 10 bases, with 9 bases between them. CDR3 length: 12 amino acids. CDR1 is KGHDR, CDR2 SFDVKD, per germline. The CDR3 is CATSDPRREQFF. The CDR3 coding sequence is TGTGCCACCAGTGATCCCCGACGGGAGCAGTTCTTC.

This chain connects TRBV6-4 to TRBJ2-5, with 15 bases that match TRBD2. The J call may be wrong; the DNA end is better matched by TRBJ2-7. The germline gives CDR1 MRHNA, CDR2 SNTAGT. The CDR3 runs 18 residues. DNA of the CDR3: TGTGCCAGCAGTCCCCAATGGAGGACTAGCGGGGGGGGATACGAGCAGTACTTC. This codes for CASSPQWRTSGGGYEQYF.

The V call is TRBV4-1, the J call TRBJ2-1; D is uncertain. There are 13 residues in the CDR3. V lost 3 bases and J lost 10, with 13 bases in between. The germline gives CDR1 MGHRA, CDR2 YSYEKL. CDR3 coding DNA: TGCGCCAGCAGCCATGGGTCCGTCAGCGAGCAGTTCTTC. As protein: CASSHGSVSEQFF.

The genes are TRBV5-3 and TRBJ1-1; no reliable D call. TRBV5-3 is an ORF for which the function is uncertain. V gave up 8 bases and J gave up 1 base, with 9 bases separating them. The CDR3 totals 12 residues. As DNA, the CDR3 is TGTGCCAGCTCTACCGAGAACACTGAAGCTTTCTTT. Its protein product is CASSTENTEAFF.

CDR3 nucleotide sequence: TGTGCCAGCAGCTTGGACACCGGGGAGCTGTTTTTT. As protein: CASSLDTGELFF. The J gene is TRBJ2-2, the V gene TRBV11-2; D gene ambiguous. Germline V gene data show CDR1 as SGHAT and CDR2 as FQNNGV. CDR3 length equals 12 residues. Trimming took 3 bases from V and 3 from J, leaving 2 bases between them.

This clonotype was seen only once. The chain is built from TRBV6-2 or TRBV6-3 and TRBJ1-2; D might be TRBD1 (6 bases). Germline CDR1 MNHEY, CDR2 SVGEGT. V was cut by 5 bases and J by 5 bases, with 18 bases left in between. CDR3 length equals 15 residues. The CDR3 nucleotides are TGTGCCAGCAGTGAAAGTTTTGGACAGCAGTATGGCTACACCTTC. This encodes CASSESFGQQYGYTF.

This clonotype occurred many times. CDR3 coding DNA: TGTGCCAGCAGGACTAGCCCGTACAATGAGCAGTTCTTC. It codes for CASRTSPYNEQFF. The V gene is TRBV6-1, the J gene TRBJ2-1; 7 positions match TRBD2. The germline V gene encodes CDR1 MNHNS and CDR2 SASEGT. The junction had 3 bases not matched to a gene; V was cut back by 6 bases and J by 4 bases. The CDR3 contains 13 residues.

V gene TRBV6-1 combines with J gene TRBJ2-1, with D possibly being TRBD1 (5 bases). Germline values: CDR1 MNHNS, CDR2 SASEGT. The CDR3 is 18 amino acids. V lost 8 bases and J 15 bases, leaving 38 bases between the germline ends. DNA for the CDR3: TGTGCCAGCGGCCCGGCTGACAGTGCTGATCGGAAGAGCACACGTCTGTTCTTC. Its protein product is CASGPADSADRKSTRLFF.

This clonotype has ten or more counts. This sequence joins TRBV6-1 and TRBJ2-3; D is uncertain. This CDR3 contains 13 residues. The V and J ends lost 6 bases and 2 bases respectively, with 9 bases between them. Germline CDR1 reads MNHNS; CDR2 reads SASEGT. The CDR3 region is CASRHTPTDTQYF. In nucleotides, the CDR3 is TGTGCCAGCAGACACACCCCCACAGATACGCAGTATTTT.

This clonotype occurred a few times. CDR3 DNA: TGTGCCAGCAGCCGCAACTACGAGCAGTTCTTC. Amino acid sequence: CASSRNYEQFF. The V call is TRBV12-3 or TRBV12-4, the J call TRBJ2-1, with D unresolved. This CDR3 contains 11 residues. V was shortened by 6 bases and J by 10 bases, with 10 bases between the two germline ends.

This clonotype is classed as medium-sized. The chain has TRBV6-1 and TRBJ2-1; the D is unclear. The V gene's germline CDR1 is MNHNS and CDR2 SASEGT. Trimming pared 2 bases from V and 10 bases from J, leaving 15 bases between. The CDR3 covers 14 residues. Here the CDR3 reads CASSEFYGSYEQFF. For the CDR3, the DNA is TGTGCCAGCAGTGAATTTTACGGCTCCTACGAGCAGTTCTTC.

The sample holds many counts of this clonotype. The chain employs TRBV7-3 and TRBJ2-1, with 11 bases that match TRBD2. V shed 5 bases, J shed 6 bases, and the junction held 9 bases outside the gene matches. CDR1 SGHTA and CDR2 FQGTGA come from the germline V gene. The CDR3 spans 16 residues. The CDR3 spells CASSPIGLAGGNEQFF. The DNA of the CDR3 is TGTGCCAGCAGCCCAATTGGACTAGCGGGTGGCAATGAGCAGTTCTTC.

This clonotype is categorized as medium-sized. The chain uses TRBV6-1 and TRBJ2-3, with a tentative D call TRBD2 (6 bases). The CDR3 is 13 amino acids. The germline V and J ends were trimmed by 8 bases and 4 bases, with 13 bases remaining between them. Germline assignment: CDR1 MNHNS and CDR2 SASEGT. The CDR3 region is CASGGLDADTQYF. As DNA, the CDR3 is TGTGCCAGCGGAGGGTTAGACGCAGATACGCAGTATTTT.

The chain recombines TRBV6-4 with TRBJ2-3; 11 bases line up with TRBD2. Germline loops: CDR1 MRHNA, CDR2 SNTAGT. J lost 4 bases, V lost 5 bases, and 5 bases had no gene match. The CDR3 extends over 15 amino acids. The chain's CDR3 is CASSSTSGAADTQYF. The DNA for the CDR3 is TGTGCCAGCAGTTCGACTAGCGGGGCAGCAGATACGCAGTATTTT.

V usage is TRBV6-1 and J usage is TRBJ2-1; 12 bases are a match to TRBD2. Germline trimming cut 4 bases from V and 4 bases from J; bases unmatched to any gene: 5. Germline V lookup: CDR1 MNHNS, CDR2 SASEGT. The CDR3 has 16 amino acids. CDR3 in DNA: TGTGCCAGCAGTGGGGGGGGACTAGCGGGTTACAATGAGCAGTTCTTC. Translating gives CASSGGGLAGYNEQFF.

The chain has TRBV6-8 and TRBJ1-2; possibly TRBD1 for D (5 bases). Germline CDR1 is MNHGY and CDR2 is SAAAGT. The CDR3 contains 11 residues. Trimming removed 8 bases from V and 9 bases from J, with 13 bases in between. The CDR3 spells CASSWGDRYTF. Here the CDR3 DNA reads TGTGCCAGCTCCTGGGGGGATCGCTACACCTTC.

CDR3 coding DNA: TGTGCCAGCAGTTCCGTCGGACTAGCGGGGCTTTTCTATACGCAGTATTTT. Encoded protein: CASSSVGLAGLFYTQYF. The chain carries TRBV12-3 or TRBV12-4 and TRBJ2-3, with 12 bases that match TRBD2. V dropped 4 bases and J dropped 7; count of bases not matched to a gene: 12. The CDR3 runs 17 residues.

The rearrangement joins TRBV10-1 to TRBJ2-4; 9 nucleotides align to TRBD2. The germline V gene has CDR1 WNHNN and CDR2 SYGVQD (reference sequence). There are 13 residues in the CDR3. The J segment lost 13 bases and the V segment lost 2 bases, leaving 6 bases of the junction unmatched. The CDR3 DNA reads TGCGCCAGCAGTGAGAAGCCTAGCGGGGAGCAGTACTTC. Translated: CASSEKPSGEQYF.

The rearrangement links TRBV4-3 to TRBJ2-7; TRBD1 matches at 7 bases. CDR1 and CDR2 from the germline V gene are LGHNA and YSLEER. V lost 0 bases, J lost 1 base, and 3 bases stayed unmatched. CDR3 length equals 15 residues. This chain's CDR3 is CASSQDQGQSYEQYF. Here the CDR3 DNA reads TGCGCCAGCAGCCAAGATCAGGGACAGTCCTACGAGCAGTACTTC.

Judged by abundance, this clonotype is medium-sized. The CDR3 DNA reads as TGTGCCAGCAGCCCCCTGGGGGTATTGAGCTACGAGCAGTACTTC. Its translation: CASSPLGVLSYEQYF. The chain recombines TRBV11-3 with TRBJ2-7; D tentatively reads TRBD1 or TRBD2 (5 bases each). The CDR3 is made up of 15 amino acids. CDR1 and CDR2 (germline): SGHNT, YENEEA. Trimming took off 5 bases at V and 3 bases at J, with 17 bases between the two ends.

There are many counts of this clonotype. J is TRBJ2-5 and V is TRBV7-3; 7 nucleotides align to TRBD2. Germline CDR1 SGHTA, CDR2 FQGTGA. The CDR3 consists of 14 residues. V was clipped by 4 bases and J by 7 bases; unmatched bases: 9. CDR3 sequence (DNA): TGTGCCAGCAGCTCTTGGGGGGGGGTAGGGACCCAGTACTTC. It specifies CASSSWGGVGTQYF.

This clonotype was picked up a small number of times. V is TRBV12-3 or TRBV12-4 and J is TRBJ1-1, with D possibly being TRBD1 (5 bases). V gave up 3 bases and J gave up 2 bases, with 7 bases separating them. The CDR3 consists of 13 residues. The CDR3 DNA reads as TGTGCCAGCAGTTTGAGGGGTAACACTGAAGCTTTCTTT. Its protein is CASSLRGNTEAFF.

This chain joins TRBV6-1 and TRBJ2-4; 16 nucleotides match TRBD2. The DNA end is a closer match to TRBJ2-5, so the J assignment may be wrong. Germline V gene data show CDR1 as MNHNS and CDR2 as SASEGT. This CDR3 region has 17 residues. In DNA, the CDR3 is TGTGCCAGCAGCACCGGGACTAGCGGGAGGGCCCGAGAGACCCAGTACTTC. Amino acids: CASSTGTSGRARETQYF.

The sample holds a few counts of this clonotype. The rearrangement links TRBV6-1 to TRBJ2-4; weak D call: TRBD1 (6 bases). V gave up 8 bases and J gave up 13 bases, with 30 bases separating them. This CDR3 has 16 amino acids. The germline gives CDR1 MNHNS, CDR2 SASEGT. The CDR3: CASGNTGSTDYNEQYF. In nucleotides, the CDR3 is TGTGCCAGCGGAAATACAGGGTCCACCGATTACAATGAGCAGTACTTC.

The chain links TRBV27 to TRBJ1-1, with D possibly TRBD1 on 5 matching bases. Germline V gene data show CDR1 as MNHEY and CDR2 as SMNVEV (reference sequence). This CDR3 is 14 amino acids long. V lost 2 bases and J lost 1, with 8 bases in between. The CDR3 DNA follows: TGTGCCAGCAGTTTAAAGGGGTGGAACACTGAAGCTTTCTTT. The encoded protein is CASSLKGWNTEAFF.